One TCR beta chain is described in this entry. No antigen is known for it. No quality values exist for individual bases; no much larger clone is one base distant. The V and J ends are trimmed by 3 bases and 2 bases, leaving 8 bases between them. The germline V gene encodes CDR1 SGHRS and CDR2 YFSETQ. Spanning cysteine to phenylalanine, the CDR3 consists of 14 amino acids. The only DNA kept is the CDR3, 42 bases in frame from the first base. The time point label here, explained by the study, means: baseline, week 1 (first vaccination visit). The treatment or condition label on this specimen signifies: pre-vaccination baseline after standard-of-care therapy. Newly diagnosed WHO grade 3 or 4 IDH1-mutant astrocytomas showing loss of nuclear ATRX were present in the donors. The samples were drawn from NOA16, a multicentre, single-arm, open-label phase I trial in Germany that tested a mutant IDH1 peptide vaccine in humans for the first time. Blood drawn at visit V03 was used as the baseline sample for immunogenicity testing. Genomic DNA for TCRB sequencing was extracted from EDTA blood using the DNeasy Blood and Tissue Kit.

Libraries came from the immunoSEQ multiplex PCR assay. Following the manufacturer's protocol, the hsTCRB Kit was used to amplify rearranged TCR beta chain sequences. Sequencing of TCRB libraries was carried out on an Illumina MiSeq. The study's processing was this. The kit vendor's proprietary platform handled demultiplexing, trimming and gene mapping. TCRdb took over this immuneACCESS table, retaining in-frame rearrangements with V and J assigned. Such tables are incomplete; in checked studies, under half of the missing clones stem from an unresolved V gene, and the remainder is unexplained. The D gene and trimming were derived from the DNA, and the V and J assignments and clone size from that table. For this sample the table gives approximately 70,000 clones, of which 80% to 90% were detected only once. 2.9% of the sample is held by the ten biggest clonotypes. This sample was included in a study of a mutant IDH1 vaccine in newly diagnosed glioma (dated by TCRdb to 2020 to 2022). Notes on the research overall: Of the roughly 34 treated patients, approximately 62% were male and around 40% were female, and the mean age was 40.4 years. Before enrollment, patients had received standard therapy of radiotherapy alone, temozolomide alone, or radiochemotherapy with temozolomide; most received the combination. Peripheral blood was drawn at six visits: V03 (baseline), V05, V07, V10, V12 and V13. For exploratory analyses, approximately 23 treated patients had longitudinal TCRB deep sequencing done wherever samples were available. The paper's findings and limits, for the study overall: Immune responses induced by the vaccine were seen in around 94% of patients across multiple MHC alleles. PBMC samples for TCRB deep sequencing were selected based on availability. The authors stated that sample limitations prevented analyses of patient blood samples from being reproduced. Pseudoprogression appeared unrelated to alterations in the top peripheral T cell clonotypes detected by TCRB sequencing.

Here the sequenced sample was PBMCs, taken from a glioma patient treated with radiotherapy, temozolomide or both. The receptor comes from a man aged 25 to 40 with glioma. The sequence joins TRBV5-1 to TRBJ2-2, with no confident D gene call. The base sequence is TGCGCCAGCAGCTCCCGGGTCAACACCGGGGAGCTGTTTTTT. Its product reads: CASSSRVNTGELFF.